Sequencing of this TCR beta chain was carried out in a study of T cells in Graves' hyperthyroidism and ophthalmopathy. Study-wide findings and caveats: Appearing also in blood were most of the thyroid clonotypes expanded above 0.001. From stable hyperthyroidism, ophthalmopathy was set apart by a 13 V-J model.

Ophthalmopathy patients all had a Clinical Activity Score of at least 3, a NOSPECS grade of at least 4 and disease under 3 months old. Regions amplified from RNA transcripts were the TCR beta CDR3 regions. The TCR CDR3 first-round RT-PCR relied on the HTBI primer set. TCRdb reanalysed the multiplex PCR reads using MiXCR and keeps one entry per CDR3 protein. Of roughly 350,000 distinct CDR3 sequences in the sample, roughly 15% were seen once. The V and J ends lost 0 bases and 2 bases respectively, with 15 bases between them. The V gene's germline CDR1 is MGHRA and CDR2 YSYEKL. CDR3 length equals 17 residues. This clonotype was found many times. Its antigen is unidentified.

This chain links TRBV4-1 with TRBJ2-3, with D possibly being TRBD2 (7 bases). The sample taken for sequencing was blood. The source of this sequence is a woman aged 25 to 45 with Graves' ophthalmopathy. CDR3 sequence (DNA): TGCGCCAGCAGCCAAGAACAGGCGGGGGCCGACACAGATACGCAGTATTTT. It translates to CASSQEQAGADTDTQYF.